Listed below are T cell receptor beta chains from one sample, sequenced in a study of shared clonotypes between healthy human individuals. TCRdb's table, derived via immunoSEQ multiplex PCR, lists solely in-frame clones and lacks some. The sample consists of 950,000 to 1,200,000 clones, 77% of them appearing once. Sequenced material: memory CD4+ T cells from PBMCs. The receptors here all came from a man aged 18-30 years in good health. Some clones in this sample may be carry-over from other donors' samples. Both conserved end residues are part of each CDR3. A D gene is named only where the DNA matches it firmly. Size is omitted from some rows. Given values are once, few, many or a class for expanded clones.

j_gene | v_gene | d_gene | abundance | CDR3nt | CDR3aa
TRBJ1-4 | TRBV5-4 | - | - | TGTGCCAGCAGCTTGTTGCCGAATGAAAAACTGTTTTTT | CASSLLPNEKLFF
TRBJ1-2 | TRBV6-1 | TRBD1 | - | TGTGCCAGCAGTGATACCGGCGACAGGGCCTACGGCTACACCTTC | CASSDTGDRAYGYTF
TRBJ1-2 | TRBV28 | - | few | TGTGCCAGCACAAACTACCCTTATGGCGGATACTATGGCTACACCTTC | CASTNYPYGGYYGYTF
TRBJ2-5 | TRBV7-2 | TRBD2 | - | TGTGCCAGCAGCTTAGTTGGTAGCGGGAGGGCCTTAGAGACCCAGTACTTC | CASSLVGSGRALETQYF
TRBJ1-5 | TRBV28 | - | - | TGTGCCATCCAGGGAAGGAATCAGCCCCAGCATTTT | CAIQGRNQPQHF
TRBJ2-5 | TRBV11-2 | - | - | TGTGCCAGCAGCTCAAAAGGACAGTTCCCCGGGGAGACCCAGTACTTC | CASSSKGQFPGETQYF
TRBJ2-3 | TRBV27 | - | few | TGTGCCAGCAGTCTCGGGACTCCTAAAGATACGCAGTATTTT | CASSLGTPKDTQYF
TRBJ2-2 | TRBV5-4 | - | - | TGTGCCAGCAGCGGCAGAGGGCAGTTCAACACCGGGGAGCTGTTTTTT | CASSGRGQFNTGELFF
TRBJ1-2 | TRBV20-1 | - | - | TGCAGTGCCGAGGAAAGGGGCTACACCTTC | CSAEERGYTF
TRBJ2-2 | TRBV5-1 | - | - | TGCGCCAGCAGCTGGGGGGCTAGCGGGGAGCTGTTTTTT | CASSWGASGELFF